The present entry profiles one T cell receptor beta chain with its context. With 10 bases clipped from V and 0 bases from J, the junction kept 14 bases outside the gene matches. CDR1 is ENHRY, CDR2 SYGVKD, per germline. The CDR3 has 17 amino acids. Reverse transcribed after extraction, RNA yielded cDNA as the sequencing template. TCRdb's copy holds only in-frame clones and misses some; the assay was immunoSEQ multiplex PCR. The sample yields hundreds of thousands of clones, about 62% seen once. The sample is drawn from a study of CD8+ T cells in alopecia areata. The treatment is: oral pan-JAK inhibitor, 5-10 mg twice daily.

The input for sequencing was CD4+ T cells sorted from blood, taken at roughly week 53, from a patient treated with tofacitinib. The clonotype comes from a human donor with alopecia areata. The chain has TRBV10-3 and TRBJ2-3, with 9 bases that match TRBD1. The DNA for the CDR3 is TGTGCCACCGCAAGAGGACAGGGGCTAACTAGCACAGATACGCAGTATTTT. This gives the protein CATARGQGLTSTDTQYF.